This is a list of T cell receptor beta chains from one sample in a study of vaccination effects on CD4 cells after COVID-19. TCRdb's table, derived via immunoSEQ multiplex PCR, lists solely in-frame clones and lacks some. The repertoire has some 38,000 clones, about two thirds of them found once; the top ten carry about 17%. No antigen has been assigned to these receptors. Specimen: CD4+ T cells from PBMCs cultured with HCoV-NL63 spike peptides, collected before COVID-19 vaccination. The receptors shown here come from a human donor who had a prior SARS-CoV-2 infection. The conserved cysteine and the conserved F or W are not part of the CDR3 here.

v_call,j_call,cdr3_aa
TRBV6-2/TRBV6-3,TRBJ2-3,ASSPPPWWGDLLTDTQY
TRBV5-8,TRBJ2-3,ASSFRLAGGVNTQY
TRBV5-1,TRBJ1-2,ASSLVGRVAYGYT
TRBV5-1,TRBJ1-2,ASSFDSSSGSYGYT
TRBV27,TRBJ2-7,ASSLTPGVSIYEQY
TRBV19,TRBJ2-3,ASSYGDTQY
TRBV5-1,TRBJ1-1,ASQPAGGDTEAF
TRBV7-2,TRBJ2-3,ASSLSGHRGQSDTQY
TRBV5-5,TRBJ2-3,ASSLQRTGSTDTQY
TRBV15,TRBJ1-1,ATSRDPQRKTEAF